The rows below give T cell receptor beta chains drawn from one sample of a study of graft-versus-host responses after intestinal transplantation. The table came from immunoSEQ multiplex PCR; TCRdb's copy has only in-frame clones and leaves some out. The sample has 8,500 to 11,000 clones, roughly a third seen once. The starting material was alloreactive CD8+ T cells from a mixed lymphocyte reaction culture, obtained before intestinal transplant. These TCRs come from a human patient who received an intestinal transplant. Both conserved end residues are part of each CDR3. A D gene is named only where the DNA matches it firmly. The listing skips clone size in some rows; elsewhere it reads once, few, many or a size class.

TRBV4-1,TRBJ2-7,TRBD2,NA,TGCGCCAGCAGCCAAGGGGAGCGGGGGGACTACGAGCAGTACTTC,CASSQGERGDYEQYF
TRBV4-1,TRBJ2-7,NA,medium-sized,TGCGCCAGCAGCCAAGTAGAGGGCCGACCATACGAGCAGTACTTC,CASSQVEGRPYEQYF
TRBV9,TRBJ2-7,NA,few,TGTGCCAGCAGCGTAGACGCCGGCGGGGTTAGGTACGAGCAGTACTTC,CASSVDAGGVRYEQYF
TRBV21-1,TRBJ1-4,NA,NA,TGTGCCAGCAGCAAAGACAGGACCTCCGAAAAACTGTTTTTT,CASSKDRTSEKLFF
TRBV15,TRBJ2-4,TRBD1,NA,TGTGCCACCAGCAGTCCTGTGACAGGGGTACGAGGGAACATTCAGTACTTC,CATSSPVTGVRGNIQYF
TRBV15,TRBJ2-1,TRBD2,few,TGTGCCACCAGCAGAGATGGGAGGGCCAATGAGCAGTTCTTC,CATSRDGRANEQFF
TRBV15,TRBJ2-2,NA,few,TGTGCCACCAGCAGAGATCCCACAGGGACCGGCACCGGGGAGCTGTTTTTT,CATSRDPTGTGTGELFF
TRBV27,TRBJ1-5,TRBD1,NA,TGTGCCAGCAGTTTAGACAGGGGCGGTCAGCCCCAGCATTTT,CASSLDRGGQPQHF
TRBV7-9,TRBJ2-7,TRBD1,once,TGTGCCAGCAGCTGGGACAGGGGGGGCGAGCAGTACTTC,CASSWDRGGEQYF
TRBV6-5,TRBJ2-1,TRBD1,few,TGTGCCAGCAGTCTACAGGGGAGTGAGCAGTTCTTC,CASSLQGSEQFF
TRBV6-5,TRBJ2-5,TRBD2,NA,TGTGCCGTAGGAGCGGCTAGCGGGGCGCGGGAGACCCAGTACTTC,CAVGAASGARETQYF
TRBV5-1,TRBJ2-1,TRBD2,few,TGCGCCAGCAGCTTGGCCCTAGCGGGGGGGAGCTCCTACAATGAGCAGTTCTTC,CASSLALAGGSSYNEQFF
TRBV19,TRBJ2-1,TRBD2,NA,TGTGCCAGTATCAGCTCTAGCGGCAATGAGCAGTTCTTC,CASISSSGNEQFF
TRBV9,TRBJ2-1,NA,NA,TGTGCCAGCAGCGTGGAGGGAGTTACCTACAATGAGCAGTTCTTC,CASSVEGVTYNEQFF
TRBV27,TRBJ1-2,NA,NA,TGTGCCAGCACCGCCGACTACCGGGTACACTATGGCTACACCTTC,CASTADYRVHYGYTF
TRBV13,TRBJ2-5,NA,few,TGTGCCAGCAGCTTATGGGGGGGGGCCGGAGAGACCCAGTACTTC,CASSLWGGAGETQYF
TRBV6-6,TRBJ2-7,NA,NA,TGTGCCAGCAGACCCCTCAACCGACTCTTTTACGAGCAGTACTTC,CASRPLNRLFYEQYF
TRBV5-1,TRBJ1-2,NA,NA,TGCGCCAGCAGCTTGGACAGCCCTGGCTACACCTTC,CASSLDSPGYTF
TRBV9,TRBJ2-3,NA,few,TGTGCCAGCAGCCTCGGAGATACGCAGTATTTT,CASSLGDTQYF
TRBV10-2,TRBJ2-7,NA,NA,TGCGCCAGCAGTGAGTCTGGCAGGACCTACGAGCAGTACTTC,CASSESGRTYEQYF
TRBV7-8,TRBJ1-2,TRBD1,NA,TGTGCCAGCAGCCCCCAACCGACAGGGGTCTATGGCTACACCTTC,CASSPQPTGVYGYTF
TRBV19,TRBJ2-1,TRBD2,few,TGTGCCAGTAGTGTCCGACCACTAGCGATCGGTTACAATGAGCAGTTCTTC,CASSVRPLAIGYNEQFF
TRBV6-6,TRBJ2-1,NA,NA,TGTGCCAGCACACTAGGACGGGGCTACAATGAGCAGTTCTTC,CASTLGRGYNEQFF
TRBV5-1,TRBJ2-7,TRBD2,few,TGCGCCAGCAGCCTGGGACTAGCATCCACCTACGAGCAGTACTTC,CASSLGLASTYEQYF
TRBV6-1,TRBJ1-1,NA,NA,TGTGCCAGCAGTGAAATCCGGGGTGGATGGACTGAAGCTTTCTTT,CASSEIRGGWTEAFF
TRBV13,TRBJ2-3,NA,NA,TGTGCCAGCAGCTTAGAGGGCGGGGAGTCAGATACGCAGTATTTT,CASSLEGGESDTQYF
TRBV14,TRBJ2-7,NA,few,TGTGCCAGCAGCCCAGCTTGGACAGCTAGATCCTACGAGCAGTACTTC,CASSPAWTARSYEQYF
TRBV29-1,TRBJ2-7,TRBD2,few,TGCAGCGTTGAAGCGGGGGGGTACGAGCAGTACTTC,CSVEAGGYEQYF
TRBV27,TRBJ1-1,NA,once,TGTGCCAGCAGTTTATCGATGGGTAGGGGAGCTTTCTTT,CASSLSMGRGAFF
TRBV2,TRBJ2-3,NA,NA,TGTGCCAGCGGTCATGACAGGACTAGCACAGATACGCAGTATTTT,CASGHDRTSTDTQYF
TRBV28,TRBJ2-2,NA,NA,TGTGCCAGCAGTCGGGGGGCTACGACCGGGGAGCTGTTTTTT,CASSRGATTGELFF
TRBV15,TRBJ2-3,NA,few,TGTGCCACCAGCGTAGCGACCGGGCGGCGGCAGTATTTT,CATSVATGRRQYF
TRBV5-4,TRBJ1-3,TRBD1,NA,TGTGCCAGCAGCGTTCGTCAGGGGGCTGGTGGAAACACCATATATTTT,CASSVRQGAGGNTIYF
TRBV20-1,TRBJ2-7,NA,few,TGCAGTGCTCCCACTGGTCTCGAGCAGTACTTC,CSAPTGLEQYF
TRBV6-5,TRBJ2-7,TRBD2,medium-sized,TGTGCCAGCAGTTACCTAGCGGGGGATATGCAGCAGTACTTC,CASSYLAGDMQQYF
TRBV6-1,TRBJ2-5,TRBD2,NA,TGTGCCAGCAGTGAGGGAGCGGGGTTTTGGGAGACCCAGTACTTC,CASSEGAGFWETQYF
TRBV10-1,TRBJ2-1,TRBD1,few,TGCGCCAGCAGTGAGACAGGGGATCGCGGGCAGTTCTTC,CASSETGDRGQFF
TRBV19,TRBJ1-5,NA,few,TGTGCCAGTAGTCGGTCAGGGGTGGGCAATCAGCCCCAGCATTTT,CASSRSGVGNQPQHF
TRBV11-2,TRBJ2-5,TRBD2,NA,TGTGCCAGCAGCTCCGGGGGGGCAGGGGAGACCCAGTACTTC,CASSSGGAGETQYF
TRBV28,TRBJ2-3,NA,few,TGTGCCAGCAGTCCGCTCGTTGGGGCTAGCACAGATACGCAGTATTTT,CASSPLVGASTDTQYF
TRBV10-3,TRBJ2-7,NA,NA,TGTGCCATCAGTGGTCCAGGGGCCTACGAGCAGTACTTC,CAISGPGAYEQYF
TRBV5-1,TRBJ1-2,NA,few,TGCGCCAGCAGCTTGCTACACAGAAACTATGGCTACACCTTC,CASSLLHRNYGYTF
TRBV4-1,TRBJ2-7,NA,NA,TGCGCCAGCAGCCAAGATCGGGCAGGGCGCTCCTACGAGCAGTACTTC,CASSQDRAGRSYEQYF
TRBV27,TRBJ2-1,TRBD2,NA,TGTGCCAGCAGTTTAGCGGGAGGTTTGGAAAATGAGCAGTTCTTC,CASSLAGGLENEQFF
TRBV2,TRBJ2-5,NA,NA,TGTGCCAGCAGCTTTTCCCTGGGGCGGCAGTACTTC,CASSFSLGRQYF
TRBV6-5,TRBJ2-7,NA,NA,TGTGCCAGCAGTTACGAGGACTACGAGCAGTACTTC,CASSYEDYEQYF
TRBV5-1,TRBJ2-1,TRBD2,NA,TGCGCCAGCAGCTTGTTCCGACTAGCGGGGGACAATGAGCAGTTCTTC,CASSLFRLAGDNEQFF
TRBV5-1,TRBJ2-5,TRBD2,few,TGCGCCAGCAGCTCTAGCGCGGGGGGGCTGGGACAAGAGACCCAGTACTTC,CASSSSAGGLGQETQYF
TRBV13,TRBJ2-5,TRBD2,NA,TGTGCCAGCAGCTTAGCTGCAGCGGGGGATGGGGAGACCCAGTACTTC,CASSLAAAGDGETQYF
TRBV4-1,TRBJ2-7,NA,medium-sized,TGCGCCAGCAGCCACCTCATGTCTACCGAGCAGTACTTC,CASSHLMSTEQYF
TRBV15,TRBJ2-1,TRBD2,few,TGTGCCACCAGCAGAGTGCGGGAGGGCCTCAATGAGCAGTTCTTC,CATSRVREGLNEQFF
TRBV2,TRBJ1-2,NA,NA,TGTGCCAGCAGTGAAGGAGGCAGGGCTGGAGGCTACACCTTC,CASSEGGRAGGYTF
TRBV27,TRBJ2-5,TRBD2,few,TGTGCCAGCAGTCCTAGCGGACAAGAGACCCAGTACTTC,CASSPSGQETQYF
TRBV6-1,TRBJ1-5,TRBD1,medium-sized,TGTGCCAGCAGTGATAAGGACAGGGGTGACAGTCAGCCCCAGCATTTT,CASSDKDRGDSQPQHF
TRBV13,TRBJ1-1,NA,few,TGTGCCAGCTCACAGGGGAACACTGAAGCTTTCTTT,CASSQGNTEAFF
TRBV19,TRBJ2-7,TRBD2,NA,TGTGCCAGTAGTCTAGGTCGCGGGAGCCCTCCGTACTTC,CASSLGRGSPPYF
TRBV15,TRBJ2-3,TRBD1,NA,TGTGCCACCAGCAGAGACCACAGGGGCCGCCAGGTAGATACGCAGTATTTT,CATSRDHRGRQVDTQYF
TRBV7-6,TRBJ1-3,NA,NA,TGTGCCAGCAGCCCATCGGGGGGAAACACCATATATTTT,CASSPSGGNTIYF
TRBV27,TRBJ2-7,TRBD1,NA,TGTGCCAGCAGCCATCAGGGGACAGGCTCGTACGAGCAGTACTTC,CASSHQGTGSYEQYF
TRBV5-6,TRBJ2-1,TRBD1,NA,TGTGCCAGCAGGACAGGGGATAATGAGCAGTTCTTC,CASRTGDNEQFF